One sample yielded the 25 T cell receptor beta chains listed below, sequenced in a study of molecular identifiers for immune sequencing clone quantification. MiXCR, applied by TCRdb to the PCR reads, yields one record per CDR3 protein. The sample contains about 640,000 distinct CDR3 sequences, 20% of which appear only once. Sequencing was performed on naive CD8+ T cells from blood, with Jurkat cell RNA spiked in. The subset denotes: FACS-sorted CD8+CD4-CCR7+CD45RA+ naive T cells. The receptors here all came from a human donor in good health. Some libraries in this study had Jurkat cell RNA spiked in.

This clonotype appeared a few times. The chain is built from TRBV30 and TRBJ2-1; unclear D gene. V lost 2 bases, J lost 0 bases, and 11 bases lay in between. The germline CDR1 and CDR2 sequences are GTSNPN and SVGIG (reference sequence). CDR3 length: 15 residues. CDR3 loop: CAWSPTVSSYNEQFF. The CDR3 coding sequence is TGTGCCTGGAGTCCTACCGTAAGCTCCTACAATGAGCAGTTCTTC.

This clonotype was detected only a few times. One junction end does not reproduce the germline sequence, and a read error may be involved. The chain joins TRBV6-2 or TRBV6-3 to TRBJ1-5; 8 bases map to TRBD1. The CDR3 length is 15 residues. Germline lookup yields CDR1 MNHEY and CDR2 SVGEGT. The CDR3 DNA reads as TGTGCCAGCGAGGACAGGGACTATAGCAATCAGCCCCGGCATTTT. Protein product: CASEDRDYSNQPRHF.

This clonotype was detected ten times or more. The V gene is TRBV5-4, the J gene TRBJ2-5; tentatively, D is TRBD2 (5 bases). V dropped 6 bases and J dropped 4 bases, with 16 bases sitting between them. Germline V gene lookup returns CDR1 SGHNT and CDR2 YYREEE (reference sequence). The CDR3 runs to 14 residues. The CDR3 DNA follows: TGTGCCAGCAAAGAGGGAGCTGTCGTAGAGACCCAGTACTTC. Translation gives CASKEGAVVETQYF.

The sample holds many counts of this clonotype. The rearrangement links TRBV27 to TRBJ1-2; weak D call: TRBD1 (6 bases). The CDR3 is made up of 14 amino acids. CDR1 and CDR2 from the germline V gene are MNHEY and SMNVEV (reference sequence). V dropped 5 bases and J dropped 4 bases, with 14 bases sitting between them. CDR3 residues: CASSPGQSSYGYTF. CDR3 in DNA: TGTGCCAGCAGTCCCGGACAGAGCAGCTATGGCTACACCTTC.

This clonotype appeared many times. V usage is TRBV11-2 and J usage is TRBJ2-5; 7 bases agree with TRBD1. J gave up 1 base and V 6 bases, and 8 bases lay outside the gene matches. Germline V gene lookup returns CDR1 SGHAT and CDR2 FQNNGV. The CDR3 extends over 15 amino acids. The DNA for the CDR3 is TGTGCCAGCAGTTATATGACAGGGAGCCAAGAGACCCAGTACTTC. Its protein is CASSYMTGSQETQYF.

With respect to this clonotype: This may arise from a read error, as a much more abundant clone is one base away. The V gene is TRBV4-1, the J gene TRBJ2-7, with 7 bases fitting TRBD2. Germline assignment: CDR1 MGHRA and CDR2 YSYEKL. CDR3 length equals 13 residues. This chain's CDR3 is CARSQSGDYEQYF. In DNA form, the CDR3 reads TGCGCCAGAAGCCAGAGCGGGGACTACGAGCAGTACTTC.

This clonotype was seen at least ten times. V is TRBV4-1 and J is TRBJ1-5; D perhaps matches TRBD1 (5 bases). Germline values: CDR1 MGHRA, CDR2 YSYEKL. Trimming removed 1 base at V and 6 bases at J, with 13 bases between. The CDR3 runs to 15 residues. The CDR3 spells CASSQGRGSGQPQHF. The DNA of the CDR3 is TGCGCCAGCAGCCAAGGAAGGGGTTCGGGTCAGCCCCAGCATTTT.

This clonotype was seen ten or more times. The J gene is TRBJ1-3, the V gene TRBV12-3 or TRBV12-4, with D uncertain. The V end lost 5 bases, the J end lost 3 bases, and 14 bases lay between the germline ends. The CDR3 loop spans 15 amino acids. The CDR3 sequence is CASSPDSGFGNTIYF. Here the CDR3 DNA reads TGTGCCAGCAGTCCCGACTCGGGATTTGGAAACACCATATATTTT.

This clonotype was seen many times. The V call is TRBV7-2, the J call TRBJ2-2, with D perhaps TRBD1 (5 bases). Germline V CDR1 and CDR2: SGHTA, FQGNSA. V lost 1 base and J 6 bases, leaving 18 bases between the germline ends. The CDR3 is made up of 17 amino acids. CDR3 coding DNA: TGTGCCAGCAGCTTAGAATTGGCGACAGATTACCCCGGGGAGCTGTTTTTT. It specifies CASSLELATDYPGELFF.

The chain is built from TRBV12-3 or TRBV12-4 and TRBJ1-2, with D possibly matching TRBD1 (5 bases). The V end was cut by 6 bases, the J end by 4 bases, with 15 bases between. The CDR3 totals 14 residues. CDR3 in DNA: TGTGCCAGCAGATACCAGGGAGGGTTCTATGGCTACACCTTC. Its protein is CASRYQGGFYGYTF.

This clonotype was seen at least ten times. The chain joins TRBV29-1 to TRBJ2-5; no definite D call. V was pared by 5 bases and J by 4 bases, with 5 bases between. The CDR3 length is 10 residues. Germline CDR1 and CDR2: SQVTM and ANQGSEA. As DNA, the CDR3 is TGCAGCGTTTATTCAGAGACCCAGTACTTC. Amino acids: CSVYSETQYF.

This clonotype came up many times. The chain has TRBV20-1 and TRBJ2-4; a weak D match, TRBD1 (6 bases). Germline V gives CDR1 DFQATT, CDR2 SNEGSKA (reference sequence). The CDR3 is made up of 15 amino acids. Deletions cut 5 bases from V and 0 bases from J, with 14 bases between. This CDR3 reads CSAHTGQSAKNIQYF. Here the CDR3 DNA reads TGCAGTGCTCACACGGGACAATCAGCCAAAAACATTCAGTACTTC.

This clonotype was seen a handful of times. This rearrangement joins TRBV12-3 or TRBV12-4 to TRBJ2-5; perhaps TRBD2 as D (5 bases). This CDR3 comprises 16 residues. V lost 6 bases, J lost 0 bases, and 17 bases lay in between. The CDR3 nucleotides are TGTGCCAGCAGCGGGGTGGGCGATACATACCAAGAGACCCAGTACTTC. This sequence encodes CASSGVGDTYQETQYF.

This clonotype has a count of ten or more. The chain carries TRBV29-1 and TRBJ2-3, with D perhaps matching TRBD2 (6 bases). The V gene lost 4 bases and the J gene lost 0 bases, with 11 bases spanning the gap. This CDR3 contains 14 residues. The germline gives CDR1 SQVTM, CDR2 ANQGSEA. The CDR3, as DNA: TGCAGCGTTGGGTTTGCGGGGAGCACAGATACGCAGTATTTT. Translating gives CSVGFAGSTDTQYF.

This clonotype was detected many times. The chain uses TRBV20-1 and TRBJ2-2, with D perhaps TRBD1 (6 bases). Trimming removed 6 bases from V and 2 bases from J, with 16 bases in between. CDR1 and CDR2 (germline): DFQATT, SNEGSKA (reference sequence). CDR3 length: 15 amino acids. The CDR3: CSAPDSSANTGELFF. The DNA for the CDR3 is TGCAGTGCCCCGGACAGTTCTGCAAACACCGGGGAGCTGTTTTTT.

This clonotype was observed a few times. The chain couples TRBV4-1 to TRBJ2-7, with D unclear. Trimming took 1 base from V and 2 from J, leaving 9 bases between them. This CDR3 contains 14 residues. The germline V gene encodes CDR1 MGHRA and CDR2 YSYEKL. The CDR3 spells CASSQGTHTYEQYF. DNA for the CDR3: TGCGCCAGCAGCCAAGGGACGCACACCTACGAGCAGTACTTC.

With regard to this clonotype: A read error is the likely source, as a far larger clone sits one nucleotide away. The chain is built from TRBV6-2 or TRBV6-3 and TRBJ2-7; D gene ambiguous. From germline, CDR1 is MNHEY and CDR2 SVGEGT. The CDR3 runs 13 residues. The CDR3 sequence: CASSYGQAYEQHF. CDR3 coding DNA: TGTGCCAGCAGTTACGGTCAGGCCTACGAGCAGCACTTC.

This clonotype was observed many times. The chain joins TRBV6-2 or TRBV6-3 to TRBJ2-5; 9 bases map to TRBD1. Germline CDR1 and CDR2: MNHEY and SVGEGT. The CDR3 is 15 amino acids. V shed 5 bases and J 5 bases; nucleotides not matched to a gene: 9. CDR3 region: CASSSTGGAGETQYF. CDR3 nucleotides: TGTGCCAGCAGTAGTACAGGGGGCGCGGGTGAGACCCAGTACTTC.

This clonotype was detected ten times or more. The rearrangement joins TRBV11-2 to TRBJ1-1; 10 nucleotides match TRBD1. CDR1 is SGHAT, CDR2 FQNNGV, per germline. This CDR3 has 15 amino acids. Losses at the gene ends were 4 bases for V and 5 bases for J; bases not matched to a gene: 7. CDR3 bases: TGTGCCAGCAGCTACCCAGGGACAGGGGTGACTGAAGCTTTCTTT. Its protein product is CASSYPGTGVTEAFF. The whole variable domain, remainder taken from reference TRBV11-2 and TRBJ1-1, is EAGVAQSPRYKIIEKRQSVAFWCNPISGHATLYWYQQILGQGPKLLIQFQNNGVVDDSQLPKDRFSAERLKGVDSTLKIQPAKLEDSAVYLCASSYPGTGVTEAFFGQGTRLTVV.

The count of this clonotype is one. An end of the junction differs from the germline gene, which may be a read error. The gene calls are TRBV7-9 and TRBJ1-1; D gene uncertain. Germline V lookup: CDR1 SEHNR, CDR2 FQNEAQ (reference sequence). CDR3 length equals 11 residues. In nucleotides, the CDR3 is TGTGCCAGCATGGAGAACACTGGAGCTTTCTTT. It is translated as CASMENTGAFF.

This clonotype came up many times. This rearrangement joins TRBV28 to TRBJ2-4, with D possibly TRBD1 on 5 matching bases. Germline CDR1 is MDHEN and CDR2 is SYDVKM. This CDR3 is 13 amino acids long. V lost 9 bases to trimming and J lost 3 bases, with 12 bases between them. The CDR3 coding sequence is TGTGCCAGTTCAGGGCCCTACAAAAACATTCAGTACTTC. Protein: CASSGPYKNIQYF.

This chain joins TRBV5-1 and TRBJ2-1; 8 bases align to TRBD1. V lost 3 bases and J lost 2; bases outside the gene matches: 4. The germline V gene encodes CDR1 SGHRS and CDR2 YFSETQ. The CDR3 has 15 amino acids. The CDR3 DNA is TGCGCCAGCAGCTCACCGGGACAGGCCTACAATGAGCAGTTCTTC. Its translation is CASSSPGQAYNEQFF.

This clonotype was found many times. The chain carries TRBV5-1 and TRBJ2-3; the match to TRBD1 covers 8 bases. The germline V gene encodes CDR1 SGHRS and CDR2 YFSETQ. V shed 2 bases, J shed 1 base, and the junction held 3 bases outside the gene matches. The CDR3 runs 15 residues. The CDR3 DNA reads TGCGCCAGCAGCTTCCAGGGGGCAGGCACAGATACGCAGTATTTT. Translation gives CASSFQGAGTDTQYF.

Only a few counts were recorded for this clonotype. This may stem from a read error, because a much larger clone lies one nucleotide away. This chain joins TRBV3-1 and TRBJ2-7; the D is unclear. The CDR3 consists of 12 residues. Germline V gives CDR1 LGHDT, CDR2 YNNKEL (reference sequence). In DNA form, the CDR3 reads TGTGCCAGCAGCCAGCGGTCCTACGAGCGGTACTTC. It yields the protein CASSQRSYERYF.

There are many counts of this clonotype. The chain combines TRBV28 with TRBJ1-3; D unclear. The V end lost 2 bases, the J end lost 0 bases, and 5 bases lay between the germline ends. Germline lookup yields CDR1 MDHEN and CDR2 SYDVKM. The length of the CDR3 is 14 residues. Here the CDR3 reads CASSLEHSGNTIYF. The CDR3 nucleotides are TGTGCCAGCAGTTTAGAGCACTCTGGAAACACCATATATTTT. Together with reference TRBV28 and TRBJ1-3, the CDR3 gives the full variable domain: DVKVTQSSRYLVKRTGEKVFLECVQDMDHENMFWYRQDPGLGLRLIYFSYDVKMKEKGDIPEGYSVSREKKERFSLILESASTNQTSMYLCASSLEHSGNTIYFGEGSWLTVV.